The rows below give T cell receptor beta chains drawn from one sample of a study of B cell selection in AIRE deficiency. Data came from immunoSEQ multiplex PCR; TCRdb stores just in-frame clones and leaves some out. Of some 25,000 clones in the sample, 96% were seen once. What was sequenced was CD4+CD127+ conventional T cells sorted from PBMCs. The receptors shown here come from a human donor in good health. CDR3s include the opening cysteine and the closing phenylalanine or tryptophan. A D gene is named only where the DNA matches it firmly. The size entry is marked missing in some rows and otherwise reads once, few, many or a size class.

V gene	clone size	D gene	J gene	CDR3 DNA	CDR3 protein
TRBV5-1	.	TRBD1	TRBJ2-7	TGCGCCAGCAGGGCCGGGACAGGGCGTTTTGAGCAGTACTTC	CASRAGTGRFEQYF
TRBV7-9	.	.	TRBJ2-1	TGTGCCAGCAGCTCCAGAGTAGGGCAGTTCTTC	CASSSRVGQFF
TRBV28	.	.	TRBJ2-7	TGTGCCAGCAGCACCGGGTACGGGACTCGCTCCTACGAGCAGTACTTC	CASSTGYGTRSYEQYF
TRBV10-1	.	TRBD2	TRBJ2-7	TGCGCCAGCAGGCTAGCGGGCCTCTCCTACGAGCAGTACTTC	CASRLAGLSYEQYF
TRBV19	once	.	TRBJ2-1	TGTGCCAGTCGGGACTTCCGGGATGAGCAGTTCTTC	CASRDFRDEQFF
TRBV21-1	.	.	TRBJ1-1	TGTGCCAGCAGCAAAAATTGCGGCGGTCCGGGGGGCACTGAAGCTTTCTTT	CASSKNCGGPGGTEAFF
TRBV10-3	.	TRBD1	TRBJ2-1	TGTGCCATCAGAGACAGGGGAGGTTACAATGAGCAGTTCTTC	CAIRDRGGYNEQFF
TRBV9	.	.	TRBJ1-3	TGTGCCAGCAGCGTAGCTGGGTCAAGTCTATTCGGAAACACCATATATTTT	CASSVAGSSLFGNTIYF
TRBV18	.	TRBD1	TRBJ1-1	TGTGCCAGCTCACCATCGAGCCCCGACAGGGGAAGCACTGAAGCTTTCTTT	CASSPSSPDRGSTEAFF
TRBV7-8	.	.	TRBJ1-6	TGTGCCAGCAGCTTAGCGGCGGGGGTGGTCAATTCACCCCTCCACTTT	CASSLAAGVVNSPLHF
TRBV28	.	TRBD1	TRBJ1-3	TGTGCCAGCCAACCACAGGGGGCCTTTGGAAACACCATATATTTT	CASQPQGAFGNTIYF
TRBV4-2	.	.	TRBJ2-2	TGTGCCAGCAGCCAAGAAGTCTTTAGGGCCGGGGAGCTGTTTTTT	CASSQEVFRAGELFF
TRBV5-1	.	.	TRBJ2-3	TGCGCCAGCAGCACAGCCGCTAGCACAGATACGCAGTATTTT	CASSTAASTDTQYF
TRBV6-1	.	.	TRBJ2-1	TGTGCCAGTGGGTGGTTTACCAATGAGCAGTTCTTC	CASGWFTNEQFF
TRBV28	.	.	TRBJ2-1	TGTGCCAGCAGTTTATGGCGGCAGGGTGAGAATGAGCAGTTCTTC	CASSLWRQGENEQFF
TRBV27	.	.	TRBJ1-6	TGTGCCAGCAGTTTCAGACAAGATAATTCACCCCTCCACTTT	CASSFRQDNSPLHF
TRBV4-2	.	TRBD2	TRBJ2-7	TGTGCCAGCAGCCAAGCTGGACTAGCGGGGGGCTACGAGCAGTACTTC	CASSQAGLAGGYEQYF
TRBV28	.	.	TRBJ1-1	TGTGCCAGCAGATTTGACACTGAAGCTTTCTTT	CASRFDTEAFF
TRBV6-6	.	.	TRBJ1-5	TGTGCCAGCAGTTACCCAAACAATCAGCCCCAGCATTTT	CASSYPNNQPQHF
TRBV15	.	.	TRBJ2-1	TGTGCCACCAGCAGGGACTACCCCTACAATGAGCAGTTCTTC	CATSRDYPYNEQFF
TRBV28	.	.	TRBJ1-3	TGTGCCAGTCTCCGTGTCACCGGGTCTGGAAACACCATATATTTT	CASLRVTGSGNTIYF
TRBV7-3	.	TRBD2	TRBJ2-5	TGTGCCAGCAGCCCGGGTACAGGGGGCCTAGCGGGAGGAAGAGAGACCCAGTACTTC	CASSPGTGGLAGGRETQYF
TRBV7-9	.	TRBD2	TRBJ2-1	TGTGCCAGCAGCCCCGGGACTAGCGGGAGCAATGAGCAGTTCTTC	CASSPGTSGSNEQFF
TRBV7-2	.	.	TRBJ2-5	TGTGCCAGCAGTCGGAGGACCGGCGGCCAAGAGACCCAGTACTTC	CASSRRTGGQETQYF
TRBV2	.	TRBD2	TRBJ2-7	TGTGCCAGCAGCGGGGGGGAACTCCACGAGCAGTACTTC	CASSGGELHEQYF
TRBV4-1	.	.	TRBJ2-7	TGCGCCAGCAGCCAAGAGGGTATAAGGGGTTCCTACGAGCAGTACTTC	CASSQEGIRGSYEQYF